The 26 T cell receptor beta chains below come from one sample, sequenced in a study of shared clonotypes between healthy human individuals (TCRdb year 2020). Library preparation employed the immunoSEQ multiplex PCR assay. As stored in TCRdb, this immuneACCESS dataset retains in-frame rearrangements with V and J assigned. A fraction of the clones does not appear; measured against another copy, unresolved V genes explain less than half of the discrepancy, and the remainder lacks a known reason. This sample has roughly 700,000 clones in its table, and roughly 70% of those were observed once. The top ten constitute over 1.5% of the sample. Sequencing was carried out using memory CD4+ T cells sorted from blood. The cell subset or site label on this specimen signifies: CD45RA-negative fraction. The receptors stem from a woman in her 30s in good health.

The V gene is TRBV4-1, the J gene TRBJ1-1; perhaps TRBD1 as D (5 bases). The CDR3 is 17 residues long. V lost 1 base and J lost 2, with 17 bases in between. Germline-derived CDR1 and CDR2 are MGHRA and YSYEKL. The CDR3 sequence: CASSQGRGRDRNTEAFF. The CDR3 bases are TGCGCCAGCAGCCAAGGGCGGGGGAGGGATCGCAACACTGAAGCTTTCTTT.

The chain recombines TRBV7-9 with TRBJ1-2; D is ambiguous. CDR3 size: 14 residues. Germline loops: CDR1 SEHNR, CDR2 FQNEAQ (reference sequence). Between the trimmed V and J ends, which lost 3 bases and 1 base, there was a span of 9 bases. The CDR3: CASSFPTGNYGYTF. In DNA, the CDR3 is TGTGCCAGCAGCTTTCCGACGGGTAACTATGGCTACACCTTC.

This clone was seen more than once but under ten times. The rearrangement links TRBV6-6 to TRBJ2-1; no firm D call. The CDR3 is made up of 13 amino acids. Germline V gene lookup returns CDR1 MNHNY and CDR2 SVGAGI (reference sequence). The germline V and J ends were trimmed by 7 bases and 6 bases, with 13 bases remaining between them. The CDR3 DNA follows: TGTGCCAGCAAGGACCTTTCGGTCAATGAGCAGTTCTTC. Protein: CASKDLSVNEQFF.

V usage is TRBV6-5 and J usage is TRBJ2-7; TRBD2 matches 13 bases. Per germline, CDR1 MNHEY and CDR2 SVGAGI. The V gene end was trimmed by 6 bases and the J gene end by 0 bases; junction bases not matched to a gene: 2. The length of the CDR3 is 15 residues. The CDR3 nucleotides are TGTGCCAGCAGCCGGACTAGCGGGAGCTCCTACGAGCAGTACTTC. Translation: CASSRTSGSSYEQYF.

The chain has TRBV30 and TRBJ2-7, with 7 bases that match TRBD1. CDR3 length equals 14 residues. V gave up 6 bases and J gave up 6 bases; unmatched junction bases: 14. Germline assignment: CDR1 GTSNPN and CDR2 SVGIG (reference sequence). CDR3 coding DNA: TGTGCCTGTTTCCGGGACAGAAGGCGGTCCGAGCAGTACTTC. Translation: CACFRDRRRSEQYF.

In DNA form, the CDR3 reads TGTGCCAGCAGTTTGAGGACCGCCGTCTACGAGCAGTACTTC. It is translated as CASSLRTAVYEQYF. V is TRBV27 and J is TRBJ2-7, with unresolved D. Deletions cut 3 bases from V and 3 bases from J, with 12 bases between. From germline, CDR1 is MNHEY and CDR2 SMNVEV (reference sequence). This CDR3 is 14 amino acids long.

This chain uses TRBV9 with TRBJ2-1; D is possibly TRBD2 (7 bases). CDR3 length equals 14 residues. The V and J ends lost 4 bases and 13 bases respectively, with 21 bases between them. Germline V gene lookup returns CDR1 SGDLS and CDR2 YYNGEE. The CDR3, as DNA: TGTGCCAGCAGCCCTGCTACGGGGGAGGGGGTCCAGTTCTTC. Translation: CASSPATGEGVQFF.

The rearrangement uses TRBV6-6 and TRBJ2-3; D remains ambiguous. V lost 3 bases and J lost 1, with 14 bases in between. Germline V CDR1 and CDR2: MNHNY, SVGAGI (reference sequence). The CDR3 is 16 residues long. The CDR3 loop is CASSYASGSGTDTQYF. The CDR3 DNA sequence: TGTGCCAGCAGTTATGCTTCGGGTTCTGGCACAGATACGCAGTATTTT.

The chain couples TRBV7-9 to TRBJ2-3; 7 bases match TRBD2. The junction had 7 bases not matched to a gene; V was cut back by 5 bases and J by 2 bases. The CDR3 totals 15 residues. Germline loops: CDR1 SEHNR, CDR2 FQNEAQ (reference sequence). CDR3 bases: TGTGCCAGCAGCAGAGCAGCGGGGACCACAGATACGCAGTATTTT. It is translated as CASSRAAGTTDTQYF. Full variable domain (rest looked up from reference TRBV7-9 and TRBJ2-3): DTGVSQNPRHKITKRGQNVTFRCDPISEHNRLYWYRQTLGQGPEFLTYFQNEAQLEKSRLLSDRFSAERPKGSFSTLEIQRTEQGDSAMYLCASSRAAGTTDTQYFGPGTRLTVL.

CDR3 amino acids: CASRPGQDPYEQYF. DNA for the CDR3: TGTGCCAGCAGGCCCGGACAGGATCCCTACGAGCAGTACTTC. V and J are TRBV5-4 and TRBJ2-7; 7 bases are shared with TRBD1. The germline CDR1 and CDR2 sequences are SGHNT and YYREEE (reference sequence). V shed 5 bases, J shed 2 bases, and the junction held 7 bases outside the gene matches. CDR3 length: 14 amino acids.

As regards this clone: This specimen includes other DNA sequences encoding the same CDR3. This chain uses TRBV6-1 with TRBJ2-5; 11 nucleotides agree with TRBD1. CDR1 is MNHNS and CDR2 is SASEGT in the germline V gene. The CDR3 is 14 amino acids. Trimming removed 3 bases from V and 5 bases from J; junction bases left unmatched: 2. The CDR3 DNA follows: TGTGCCAGCAGTGAGGACAGGGGGCTGGAGACCCAGTACTTC. The encoded protein is CASSEDRGLETQYF.

Of note for this clone: Other DNA sequences from this sample encode an identical CDR3 as well. The chain uses TRBV29-1 and TRBJ2-2, with 7 bases that match TRBD1. Germline loops: CDR1 SQVTM, CDR2 ANQGSEA. V gave up 3 bases and J gave up 5 bases; unmatched junction bases: 6. The CDR3 spans 14 residues. Here the CDR3 reads CSVDVQGRTGELFF. The CDR3, as DNA: TGCAGCGTTGACGTACAGGGGCGGACCGGGGAGCTGTTTTTT.

The J gene is TRBJ1-1, the V gene TRBV5-6, with 10 bases identical to TRBD1. V shed 0 bases and J 4 bases; nucleotides not matched to a gene: 9. The CDR3 totals 17 residues. The germline V gene has CDR1 SGHDT and CDR2 YYEEEE. CDR3 protein: CASSLGLGDRGPTEAFF. CDR3 DNA: TGTGCCAGCAGCTTGGGTTTGGGCGACAGGGGGCCCACTGAAGCTTTCTTT.

The V gene is TRBV9, the J gene TRBJ2-7, with 7 bases lining up with TRBD1. The CDR3 runs 14 residues. CDR1 SGDLS and CDR2 YYNGEE come from the germline V gene. The V segment lost 3 bases and the J segment 3 bases; nucleotides outside the gene matches: 6. The CDR3 region is CASSESTGVYEQYF. The CDR3 coding sequence is TGTGCCAGCAGCGAGAGTACAGGGGTCTACGAGCAGTACTTC.

The gene calls are TRBV6-1 and TRBJ1-3, with D uncertain. V was shortened by 3 bases and J by 0 bases, with 9 bases between the two germline ends. Germline-derived CDR1 and CDR2 are MNHNS and SASEGT. CDR3 size: 15 residues. CDR3 in DNA: TGTGCCAGCAGTGAGGGCGGCAACTCTGGAAACACCATATATTTT. This encodes CASSEGGNSGNTIYF.

The chain couples TRBV25-1 to TRBJ2-7; maybe TRBD1 (5 bases). CDR3 length: 15 residues. Germline V lookup: CDR1 MGHDK, CDR2 SYGVNS. Deletions cut 3 bases from V and 2 bases from J, with 14 bases between. DNA for the CDR3: TGTGCCAGCAGTGAGCAGGGCCGCGACCCCTACGAGCAGTACTTC. It codes for CASSEQGRDPYEQYF.

The rearrangement links TRBV7-8 to TRBJ1-1; D might be TRBD1 (5 bases). The CDR3 runs to 15 residues. Germline values: CDR1 SGHVS, CDR2 FQNEAQ. Between the trimmed V and J ends, which lost 6 bases and 1 base, there was a span of 15 bases. The CDR3 bases are TGTGCCAGCAGACCGATTTTGGGGGGGAACACTGAAGCTTTCTTT. Translated, it gives CASRPILGGNTEAFF.

V is TRBV30 and J is TRBJ2-7; 12 bases map to TRBD2. The germline gives CDR1 GTSNPN, CDR2 SVGIG (reference sequence). J gave up 2 bases and V 5 bases, and 10 bases lay outside the gene matches. CDR3 length equals 16 residues. The CDR3 is CAWAPGLAGQAYEQYF. The DNA of the CDR3 is TGTGCCTGGGCCCCGGGACTAGCGGGTCAGGCCTACGAGCAGTACTTC. Drawing the rest from reference TRBV30 and TRBJ2-7, the complete variable domain is SQTIHQWPATLVQPVGSPLSLECTVEGTSNPNLYWYRQAAGRGLQLLFYSVGIGQISSEVPQNLSASRPQDRQFILSSKKLLLSDSGFYLCAWAPGLAGQAYEQYFGPGTRLTVT.

The chain couples TRBV6-1 to TRBJ1-2; D is unresolved. Per germline, CDR1 MNHNS and CDR2 SASEGT. Trimming took 6 bases from V and 5 from J, leaving 10 bases between them. This CDR3 comprises 12 residues. The CDR3 is CASSHRDYGYTF. CDR3 DNA sequence: TGTGCCAGCAGCCACCGGGATTATGGCTACACCTTC.

The J gene is TRBJ1-2, the V gene TRBV5-1; D is undetermined. Trimming cost V 4 bases and J 5 bases, with 15 bases left between them. Germline V gene sequence: CDR1 SGHRS, CDR2 YFSETQ. The CDR3 runs 14 residues. CDR3 DNA sequence: TGCGCCAGCAGCCGCGACGGGGAGGGTTATGGCTACACCTTC. Encoded protein: CASSRDGEGYGYTF.

The rearrangement uses TRBV7-2 and TRBJ2-7; 14 bases line up with TRBD2. The CDR3 length is 14 residues. Germline CDR1 is SGHTA and CDR2 is FQGNSA. Unmatched junction bases numbered 3, after V lost 4 bases and J lost 7 bases. CDR3 in amino acids: CASSSGLAGGEQYF. The CDR3 coding sequence is TGTGCCAGCAGCTCAGGACTAGCGGGAGGTGAGCAGTACTTC. Looking up the rest from reference TRBV7-2 and TRBJ2-7 gives the full variable domain: GAGVSQSPSNKVTEKGKDVELRCDPISGHTALYWYRQSLGQGLEFLIYFQGNSAPDKSGLPSDRFSAERTGGSVSTLTIQRTQQEDSAVYLCASSSGLAGGEQYFGPGTRLTVT.

This clone was seen a few times. V and J are TRBV7-9 and TRBJ2-7, with TRBD1 matching over 9 bases. Per germline, CDR1 SEHNR and CDR2 FQNEAQ (reference sequence). This CDR3 is built from 14 residues. The V and J ends lost 5 bases and 5 bases, in that order; junction bases with no gene match: 7. The CDR3 sequence: CASSRGQGMNEQYF. The CDR3 coding sequence is TGTGCCAGCAGCCGGGGACAGGGTATGAACGAGCAGTACTTC.

This chain links TRBV15 with TRBJ2-7; 7 nucleotides align to TRBD1. Germline CDR1 and CDR2: LNHNV and YYDKDF (reference sequence). V shed 2 bases and J 5 bases; nucleotides not matched to a gene: 21. The CDR3 has 19 amino acids. CDR3 in DNA: TGTGCCACCAGCAGATCCCGCCAGCCTTCGGTACAGGGGACCCACGAGCAGTACTTC. Amino acid sequence: CATSRSRQPSVQGTHEQYF.

This rearrangement joins TRBV10-2 to TRBJ2-7; 11 bases line up with TRBD1. Trimming removed 7 bases from V and 7 bases from J; junction bases left unmatched: 9. The length of the CDR3 is 14 residues. The germline CDR1 and CDR2 sequences are WSHSY and SAAADI. The CDR3 sequence: CASNFGQGAGEQYF. In DNA form, the CDR3 reads TGCGCCAGCAACTTCGGACAGGGGGCGGGGGAGCAGTACTTC.

Concerning this clone: This same CDR3 is encoded by further DNA sequences in the sample. V usage is TRBV5-1 and J usage is TRBJ1-5, with D possibly matching TRBD1 (5 bases). Looked up from germline, CDR1 is SGHRS and CDR2 is YFSETQ. The CDR3 extends over 13 amino acids. V was trimmed by 7 bases and J by 3 bases, leaving 11 bases between them. The CDR3 DNA is TGCGCCAGCTCTTCGGGGCCCAATCAGCCCCAGCATTTT. Translation: CASSSGPNQPQHF.

The chain links TRBV5-5 to TRBJ2-1; D possibly uses TRBD1 or TRBD2 (5 bases each). Germline assignment: CDR1 SGHKS and CDR2 YYEKEE (reference sequence). Trimming cost V 4 bases and J 1 base, with 12 bases left between them. This CDR3 comprises 15 residues. CDR3 in DNA: TGTGCCAGCAGCCCAGGGACGGCATCCTACAATGAGCAGTTCTTC. As protein: CASSPGTASYNEQFF. Combining the CDR3 with reference TRBV5-5 and TRBJ2-1 gives the whole variable domain DAGVTQSPTHLIKTRGQQVTLRCSPISGHKSVSWYQQVLGQGPQFIFQYYEKEERGRGNFPDRFSARQFPNYSSELNVNALLLGDSALYLCASSPGTASYNEQFFGPGTRLTVL.